The sample holds many counts of the clone carrying this T cell receptor beta chain. Its antigen remains unidentified. The sample comes from a study of T cells in Graves' hyperthyroidism and ophthalmopathy. Amplification of TCR beta CDR3 regions was performed using RNA transcripts as template. In the first-round RT-PCR of the TCR CDR3, the HTBI primer set was used. TCRdb recomputed calls from the multiplex PCR reads with MiXCR, one row per CDR3 protein. This sample has 600,000 or so distinct CDR3 sequences, with about 14% found just once. This CDR3 contains 12 residues. The germline gives CDR1 SGHVS, CDR2 FQNEAQ. The V gene lost 2 bases and the J gene lost 4 bases, with 6 bases spanning the gap. General study results and limits: Most clonotypes that expanded in the thyroid above 0.001 also showed up in blood. Stable hyperthyroidism was told apart from ophthalmopathy by a model built on 13 V-J features.

Patients were excluded because of uncontrolled infection, other autoimmune disease, pregnancy or lactation. Diagnosis relied on clinical symptoms, serum thyroxine and TRAb, thyroid ultrasound and orbital computed tomography. The chain links TRBV7-8 to TRBJ2-7; D not resolved. The sequenced sample was blood. This TCR was sampled from a woman aged 50 to 60 with Graves' ophthalmopathy. CDR3 protein: CASSLKSYEQYF. For the CDR3, the DNA is TGTGCCAGCAGCTTAAAGTCTTACGAGCAGTACTTC.